Listed below are T cell receptor beta chains from one sample, sequenced in a study of control samples from healthy donors and cancer patients. Data came from immunoSEQ multiplex PCR; TCRdb stores just in-frame clones and leaves some out. The table records about 95,000 clones, 80% to 95% of them present only once. Sequenced input: blood. These TCRs come from a woman in her thirties in good health. Both conserved end residues are part of each CDR3. A D gene is named only where the DNA matches it firmly. The size field is filled for only some rows; it gives once, few, many or a size class.

CDR3aa	CDR3nt	abundance	d_gene	v_gene	j_gene
CASTSGRTYTDTQYF	TGCGCCAGCACATCGGGAAGGACCTACACAGATACGCAGTATTTT	NA	NA	TRBV5-1	TRBJ2-3
CASSALRGSGSYEQYF	TGTGCCAGCAGTGCACTTCGGGGGTCTGGCTCCTACGAGCAGTACTTC	NA	NA	TRBV6-1	TRBJ2-7
CACTAGSRIASPLHF	TGTGCCTGTACTGCCGGGTCGAGGATTGCTTCACCCCTCCACTTT	NA	NA	TRBV30	TRBJ1-6
CAITAQTSYEQYF	TGTGCCATCACCGCTCAAACCAGCTACGAGCAGTACTTC	NA	NA	TRBV10-3	TRBJ2-7
CSVEGQGADGELFF	TGCAGCGTAGAGGGACAGGGGGCTGACGGGGAGCTGTTTTTT	NA	TRBD1	TRBV29-1	TRBJ2-2
CASSLSVLGQGISETQYF	TGTGCCAGCAGTCTGTCGGTCCTGGGACAGGGTATTTCGGAGACCCAGTACTTC	NA	TRBD1	TRBV27	TRBJ2-5
CAWKIAGGPHEQYF	TGTGCCTGGAAGATAGCGGGAGGGCCCCACGAGCAGTACTTC	NA	TRBD2	TRBV30	TRBJ2-7
CASRTRTGVWPQHF	TGTGCCAGTAGGACAAGGACAGGAGTATGGCCCCAGCATTTT	NA	TRBD1	TRBV19	TRBJ1-5
CASGLLSGTGGPQHF	TGTGCTAGTGGTTTGCTCTCCGGGACAGGTGGGCCCCAGCATTTT	NA	TRBD1	TRBV12-5	TRBJ1-5
CASSRAGGTYNEQFF	TGCGCCAGCAGCCGAGCGGGGGGAACCTACAATGAGCAGTTCTTC	NA	TRBD2	TRBV5-1	TRBJ2-1
CATATSGPNNEQFF	TGCGCCACTGCGACTAGCGGGCCAAACAATGAGCAGTTCTTC	NA	TRBD2	TRBV5-1	TRBJ2-1
CASSYSRRSNQPQHF	TGTGCCAGCAGTTACTCTCGAAGAAGCAATCAGCCCCAGCATTTT	NA	NA	TRBV6-5	TRBJ1-5
CASINSGRHNEKLFF	TGTGCCAGCATTAACAGTGGTAGACATAATGAAAAACTGTTTTTT	NA	NA	TRBV6-6	TRBJ1-4
CASSLTGLYNEKLFF	TGCGCCAGCAGCTTGACAGGTCTATATAATGAAAAACTGTTTTTT	NA	NA	TRBV5-1	TRBJ1-4
CASTQGPSSGNTIYF	TGTGCCAGCACCCAAGGTCCTAGCTCTGGAAACACCATATATTTT	NA	NA	TRBV3-1/TRBV3-2	TRBJ1-3
CASSQWRGSRNQPQHF	TGCGCCAGCAGCCAATGGAGAGGGTCGCGCAATCAGCCCCAGCATTTT	NA	NA	TRBV4-1	TRBJ1-5
CASSPTGTTEAFF	TGTGCCAGCAGCCCCACAGGGACCACTGAAGCTTTCTTT	NA	NA	TRBV5-4	TRBJ1-1
CASSPSDRPVNTEAFF	TGCGCCAGCAGCCCCAGTGACCGACCGGTGAACACTGAAGCTTTCTTT	NA	NA	TRBV5-1	TRBJ1-1
CASRIGVANEQFF	TGTGCCAGCAGGATTGGGGTGGCAAATGAGCAGTTCTTC	NA	NA	TRBV25-1	TRBJ2-1
CASSIGRTGGSGYTF	TGTGCCAGTAGTATAGGAAGGACAGGGGGCTCTGGCTACACCTTC	NA	TRBD1	TRBV19	TRBJ1-2
CAWSVLDQPQHF	TGTGCCTGGAGTGTACTTGATCAGCCCCAGCATTTT	once	NA	TRBV30	TRBJ1-5
CASSPLYSNQPQHF	TGTGCCAGCAGCCCCTTATATTCCAATCAGCCCCAGCATTTT	NA	NA	TRBV7-9	TRBJ1-5
CASSQQRGRTDTQYF	TGTGCCAGCAGTCAACAGCGGGGCCGCACAGATACGCAGTATTTT	NA	TRBD2	TRBV6-4	TRBJ2-3
CASKDGAKNIQYF	TGTGCCAGCAAGGACGGAGCCAAAAACATTCAGTACTTC	NA	NA	TRBV2	TRBJ2-4
CASSPDPRDLNQPQHF	TGTGCCAGCAGCCCGGACCCCAGGGACCTGAATCAGCCCCAGCATTTT	NA	NA	TRBV5-4	TRBJ1-5
CASSLGDGEGYGYTF	TGCGCCAGCAGCTTGGGGGACGGCGAGGGCTATGGCTACACCTTC	NA	NA	TRBV5-1	TRBJ1-2
CSIKLWSENTEAFF	TGCAGCATTAAACTTTGGTCGGAGAACACTGAAGCTTTCTTT	NA	NA	TRBV29-1	TRBJ1-1
CASSQRGASVLPDTQYF	TGTGCCAGCAGCCAACGGGGGGCTAGCGTATTACCGGATACGCAGTATTTT	NA	NA	TRBV7-6	TRBJ2-3